Described below is a single T cell receptor (beta chain) sequence and its context. The entry originates in a study of blood T cell repertoires in COVID-19. Generated by immunoSEQ multiplex PCR, the TCRdb table keeps only in-frame clones and is missing some. Among more than 250,000 clones listed, about nine tenths were seen once. This CDR3 region has 14 residues. With 4 bases removed from V and 5 bases from J, the gap between germline ends came to 12 bases. Germline CDR1 reads MNHEY; CDR2 reads SVGAGI. The clonotype was recovered from a woman under 30 who had recovered from COVID-19. The chain employs TRBV6-5 and TRBJ1-5; D might be TRBD1 (5 bases). Sequencing was carried out using PBMCs or T cells enriched from blood (not recorded which). DNA of the CDR3: TGTGCCAGCAGTTTCACCACGGGGGATCAGCCCCAGCATTTT. Protein: CASSFTTGDQPQHF.